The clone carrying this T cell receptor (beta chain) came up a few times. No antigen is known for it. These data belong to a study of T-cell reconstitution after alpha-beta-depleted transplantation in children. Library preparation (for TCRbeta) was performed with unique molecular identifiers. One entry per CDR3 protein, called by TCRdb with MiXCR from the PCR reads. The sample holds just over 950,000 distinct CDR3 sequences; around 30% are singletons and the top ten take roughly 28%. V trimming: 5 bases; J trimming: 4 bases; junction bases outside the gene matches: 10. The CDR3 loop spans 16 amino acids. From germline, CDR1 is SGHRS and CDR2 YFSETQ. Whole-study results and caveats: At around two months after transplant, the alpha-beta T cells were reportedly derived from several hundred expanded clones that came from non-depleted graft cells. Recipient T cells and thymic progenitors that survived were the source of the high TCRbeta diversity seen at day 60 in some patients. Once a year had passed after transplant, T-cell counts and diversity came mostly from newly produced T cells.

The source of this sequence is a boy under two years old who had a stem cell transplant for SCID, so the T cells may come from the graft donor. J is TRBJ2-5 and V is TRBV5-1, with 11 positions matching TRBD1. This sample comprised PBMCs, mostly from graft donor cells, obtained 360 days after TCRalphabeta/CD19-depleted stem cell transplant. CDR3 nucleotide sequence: TGCGCCAGCAGAGCCGGGACAGGGGGAACGAGAGAGACCCAGTACTTC. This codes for CASRAGTGGTRETQYF. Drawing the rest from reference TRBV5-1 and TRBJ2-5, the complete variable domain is KAGVTQTPRYLIKTRGQQVTLSCSPISGHRSVSWYQQTPGQGLQFLFEYFSETQRNKGNFPGRFSGRQFSNSRSEMNVSTLELGDSALYLCASRAGTGGTRETQYFGPGTRLLVL.